The entry that follows covers one TCR beta chain sequence. Its antigen is undetermined. This entry comes from a study of shared clonotypes between healthy human individuals. Study-wide results and caveats: Apart from blood, nothing was sampled; tissue repertoires likely differ.

J gave up 3 bases and V 0 bases, and 6 bases lay outside the gene matches. The germline V gene has CDR1 SGHNT and CDR2 YYREEE (reference sequence). The CDR3 contains 17 residues. Adults of Caucasian background living in Nashville, Tennessee made up all donors. Several immunoSEQ plates received, in even portions, the genomic DNA of each subset. In the original processing: From ImmunoSEQ came sequences covering only the junction and carrying no quality scores, so filtering differed. Profiling relied on immunoSEQ multiplex PCR, and the TCRdb table lists in-frame clones only, not all of them. Clonal size and the V and J genes are those of that table, whereas D and trimming came from the DNA. The sample carries fewer than 650,000 clones, 75% to 85% recorded once.

The receptor comes from a woman in her 40s in good health. Some clones in this sample may be carry-over from other donors' samples. Sequenced material: PBMCs. The chain combines TRBV5-4 with TRBJ2-2; 9 bases are a match to TRBD2. The CDR3 region is CASSLGGTSRYTGELFF. CDR3 DNA: TGTGCCAGCAGCTTGGGGGGGACTAGCAGATACACCGGGGAGCTGTTTTTT. Variable domain in full (rest from reference TRBV5-4 and TRBJ2-2): ETGVTQSPTHLIKTRGQQVTLRCSSQSGHNTVSWYQQALGQGPQFIFQYYREEENGRGNFPPRFSGLQFPNYSSELNVNALELDDSALYLCASSLGGTSRYTGELFFGEGSRLTVL.